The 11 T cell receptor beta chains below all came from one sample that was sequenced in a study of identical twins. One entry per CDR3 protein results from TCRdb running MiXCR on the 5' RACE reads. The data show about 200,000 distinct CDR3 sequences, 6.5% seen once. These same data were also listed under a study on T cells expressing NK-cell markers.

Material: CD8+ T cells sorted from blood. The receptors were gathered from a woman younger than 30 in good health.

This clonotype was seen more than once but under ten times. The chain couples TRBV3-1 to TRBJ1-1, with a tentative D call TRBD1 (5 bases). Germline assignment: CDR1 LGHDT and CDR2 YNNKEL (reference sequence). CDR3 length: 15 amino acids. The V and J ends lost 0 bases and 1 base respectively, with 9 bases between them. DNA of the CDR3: TGTGCCAGCAGCCAAGATTCGGGGGGGAACACTGAAGCTTTCTTT. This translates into CASSQDSGGNTEAFF.

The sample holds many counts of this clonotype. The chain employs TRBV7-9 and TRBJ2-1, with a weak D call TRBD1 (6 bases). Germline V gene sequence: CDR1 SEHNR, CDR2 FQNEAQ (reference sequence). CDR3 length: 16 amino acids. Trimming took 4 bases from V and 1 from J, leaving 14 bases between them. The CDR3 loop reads CASSSEGQLSYNEQFF. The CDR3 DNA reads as TGTGCCAGCAGCTCCGAAGGACAGCTATCCTACAATGAGCAGTTCTTC.

The CDR3 reads CASSGAGGASYNEQFF. The CDR3 bases are TGTGCCAGCAGCGGTGCGGGGGGTGCCTCCTACAATGAGCAGTTCTTC. The chain links TRBV9 to TRBJ2-1; 8 bases map to TRBD2. Trimming took 3 bases from V and 0 from J; bases not matched to a gene: 5. This CDR3 region has 16 residues. Germline V gene lookup returns CDR1 SGDLS and CDR2 YYNGEE.

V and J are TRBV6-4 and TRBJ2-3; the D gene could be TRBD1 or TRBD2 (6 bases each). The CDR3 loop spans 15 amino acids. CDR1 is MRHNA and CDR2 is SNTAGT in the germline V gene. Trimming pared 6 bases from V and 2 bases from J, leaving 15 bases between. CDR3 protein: CASSPEGGYTDTQYF. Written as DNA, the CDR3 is TGTGCCAGCAGCCCGGAGGGGGGATACACAGATACGCAGTATTTT.

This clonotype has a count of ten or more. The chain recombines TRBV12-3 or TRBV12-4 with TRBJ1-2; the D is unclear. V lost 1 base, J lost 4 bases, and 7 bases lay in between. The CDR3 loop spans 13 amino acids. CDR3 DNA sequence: TGTGCCAGCAGTTTAGAACAGCCCTATGGCTACACCTTC. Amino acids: CASSLEQPYGYTF.

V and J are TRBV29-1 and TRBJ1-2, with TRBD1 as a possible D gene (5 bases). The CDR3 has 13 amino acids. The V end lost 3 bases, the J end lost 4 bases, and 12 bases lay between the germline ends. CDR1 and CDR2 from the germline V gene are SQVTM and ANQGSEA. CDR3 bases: TGCAGCGTTGACGGGGGGAAGATCTATGGCTACACCTTC. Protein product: CSVDGGKIYGYTF.

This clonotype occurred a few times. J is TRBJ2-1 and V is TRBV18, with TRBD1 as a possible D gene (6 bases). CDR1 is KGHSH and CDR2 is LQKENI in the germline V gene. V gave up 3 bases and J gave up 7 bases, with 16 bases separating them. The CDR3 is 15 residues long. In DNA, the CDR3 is TGTGCCAGCTCACCCCCTAAGGGGGTTGGGAATGAGCAGTTCTTC. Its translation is CASSPPKGVGNEQFF.

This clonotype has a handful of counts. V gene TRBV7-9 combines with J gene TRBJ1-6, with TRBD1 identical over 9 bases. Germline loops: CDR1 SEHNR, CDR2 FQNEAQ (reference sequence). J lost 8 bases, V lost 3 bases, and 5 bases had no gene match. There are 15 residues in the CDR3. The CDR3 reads CASSLGTGSDSPLHF. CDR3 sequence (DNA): TGTGCCAGCAGCTTGGGGACAGGGTCGGATTCACCCCTCCACTTT.

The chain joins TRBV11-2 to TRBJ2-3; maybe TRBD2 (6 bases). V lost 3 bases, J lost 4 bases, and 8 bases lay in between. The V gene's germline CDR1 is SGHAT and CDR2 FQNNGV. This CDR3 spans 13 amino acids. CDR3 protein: CASSFTGADTQYF. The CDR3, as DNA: TGTGCCAGCAGCTTCACGGGGGCAGATACGCAGTATTTT.

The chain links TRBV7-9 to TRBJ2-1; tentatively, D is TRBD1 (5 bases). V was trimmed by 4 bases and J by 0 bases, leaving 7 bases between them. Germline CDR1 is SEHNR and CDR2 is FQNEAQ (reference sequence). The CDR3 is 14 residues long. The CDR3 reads CASSSDNSYNEQFF. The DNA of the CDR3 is TGTGCCAGCAGCTCGGACAACTCCTACAATGAGCAGTTCTTC.

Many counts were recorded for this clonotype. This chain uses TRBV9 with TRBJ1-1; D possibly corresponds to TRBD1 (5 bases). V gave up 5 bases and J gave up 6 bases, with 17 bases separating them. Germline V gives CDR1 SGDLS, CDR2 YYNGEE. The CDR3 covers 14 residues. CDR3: CASSPPGTRPEAFF. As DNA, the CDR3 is TGTGCCAGCAGTCCACCGGGGACGCGGCCTGAAGCTTTCTTT. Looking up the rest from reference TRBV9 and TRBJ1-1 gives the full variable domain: DSGVTQTPKHLITATGQRVTLRCSPRSGDLSVYWYQQSLDQGLQFLIQYYNGEERAKGNILERFSAQQFPDLHSELNLSSLELGDSALYFCASSPPGTRPEAFFGQGTRLTVV.